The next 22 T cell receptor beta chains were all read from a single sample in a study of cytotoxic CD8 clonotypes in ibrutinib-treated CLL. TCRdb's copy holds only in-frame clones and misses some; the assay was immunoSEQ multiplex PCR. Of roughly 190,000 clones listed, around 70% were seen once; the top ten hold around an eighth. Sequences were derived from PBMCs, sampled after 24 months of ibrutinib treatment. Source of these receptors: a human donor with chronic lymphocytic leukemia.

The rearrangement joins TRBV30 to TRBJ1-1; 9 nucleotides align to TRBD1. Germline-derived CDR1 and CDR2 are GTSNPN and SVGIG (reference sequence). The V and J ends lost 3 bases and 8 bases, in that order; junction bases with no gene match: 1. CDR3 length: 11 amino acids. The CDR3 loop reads CAWSGTGEAFF. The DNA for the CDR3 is TGTGCCTGGAGCGGGACAGGGGAAGCTTTCTTT.

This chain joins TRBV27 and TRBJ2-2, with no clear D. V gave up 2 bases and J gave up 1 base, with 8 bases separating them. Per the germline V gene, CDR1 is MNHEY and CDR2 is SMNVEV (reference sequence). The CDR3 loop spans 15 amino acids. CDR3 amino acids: CASSLNGWNTGELFF. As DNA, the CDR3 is TGTGCCAGCAGTTTAAACGGGTGGAACACCGGGGAGCTGTTTTTT.

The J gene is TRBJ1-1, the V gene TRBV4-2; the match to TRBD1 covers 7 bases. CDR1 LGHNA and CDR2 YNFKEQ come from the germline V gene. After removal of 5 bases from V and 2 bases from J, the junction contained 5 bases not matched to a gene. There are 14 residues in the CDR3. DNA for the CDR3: TGTGCCAGCAGCGAAAGACAGGGAAACACTGAAGCTTTCTTT. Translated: CASSERQGNTEAFF.

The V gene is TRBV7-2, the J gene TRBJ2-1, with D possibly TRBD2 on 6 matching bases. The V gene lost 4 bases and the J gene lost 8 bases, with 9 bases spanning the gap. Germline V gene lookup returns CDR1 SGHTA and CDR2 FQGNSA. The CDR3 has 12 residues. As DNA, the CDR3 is TGTGCCAGCAGCTCCTCTAGCGATGAGCAGTTCTTC. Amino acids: CASSSSSDEQFF.

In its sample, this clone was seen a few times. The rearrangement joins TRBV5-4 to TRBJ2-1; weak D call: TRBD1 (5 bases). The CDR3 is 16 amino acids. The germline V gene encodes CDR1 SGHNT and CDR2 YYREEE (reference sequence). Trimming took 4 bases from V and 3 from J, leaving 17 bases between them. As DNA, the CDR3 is TGTGCCAGCAGCCGACAAGACAGAACCTTCTACAATGAGCAGTTCTTC. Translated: CASSRQDRTFYNEQFF.

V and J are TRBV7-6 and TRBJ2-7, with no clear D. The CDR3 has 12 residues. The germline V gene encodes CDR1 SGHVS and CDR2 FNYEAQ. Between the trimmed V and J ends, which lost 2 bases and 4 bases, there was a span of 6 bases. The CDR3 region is CASSLSSYEQYF. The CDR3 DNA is TGTGCCAGCAGCTTATCGTCTTACGAGCAGTACTTC.

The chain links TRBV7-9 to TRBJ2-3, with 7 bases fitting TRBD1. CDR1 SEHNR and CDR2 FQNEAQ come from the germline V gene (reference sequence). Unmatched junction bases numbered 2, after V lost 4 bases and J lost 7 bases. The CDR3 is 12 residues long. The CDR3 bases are TGTGCCAGCAGCTCAGGGGGAAATACGCAGTATTTT. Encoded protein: CASSSGGNTQYF.

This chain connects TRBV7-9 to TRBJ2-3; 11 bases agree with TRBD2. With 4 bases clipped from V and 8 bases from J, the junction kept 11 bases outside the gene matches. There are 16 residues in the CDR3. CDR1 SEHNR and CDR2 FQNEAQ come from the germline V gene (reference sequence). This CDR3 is CASSSTSGKGRGTQYF. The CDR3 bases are TGTGCCAGCAGCTCGACTAGCGGGAAGGGTAGGGGTACGCAGTATTTT.

The chain's CDR3 is CSVIDGEKLFF. The CDR3 bases are TGCAGCGTTATAGATGGGGAAAAACTGTTTTTT. This chain connects TRBV29-1 to TRBJ1-4, with D unclear. Trimming pared 5 bases from V and 8 bases from J, leaving 9 bases between. The CDR3 totals 11 residues. Per the germline V gene, CDR1 is SQVTM and CDR2 is ANQGSEA.

CDR3 in amino acids: CASSLSWDIRNEQYF. The CDR3, as DNA: TGTGCCAGCAGTTTATCCTGGGACATAAGGAACGAGCAGTACTTC. The chain uses TRBV27 and TRBJ2-7; the D gene is possibly TRBD1 (6 bases). Germline loops: CDR1 MNHEY, CDR2 SMNVEV (reference sequence). The germline V and J ends were trimmed by 0 bases and 5 bases, with 14 bases remaining between them. The CDR3 covers 15 residues.

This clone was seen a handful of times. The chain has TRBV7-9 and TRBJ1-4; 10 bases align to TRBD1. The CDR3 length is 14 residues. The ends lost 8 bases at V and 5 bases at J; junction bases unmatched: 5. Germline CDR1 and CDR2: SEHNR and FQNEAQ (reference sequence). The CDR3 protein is CASALGQGNEKLFF. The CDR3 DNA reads TGTGCCAGCGCTCTGGGACAGGGGAATGAAAAACTGTTTTTT.

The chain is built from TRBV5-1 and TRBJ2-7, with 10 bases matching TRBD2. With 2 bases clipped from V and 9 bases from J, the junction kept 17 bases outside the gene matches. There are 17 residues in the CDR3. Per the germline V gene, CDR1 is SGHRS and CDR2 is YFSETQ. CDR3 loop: CASSFGGSLLAGAAQYF. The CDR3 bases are TGCGCCAGCAGCTTCGGGGGGAGCTTGCTAGCGGGAGCGGCGCAGTACTTC.

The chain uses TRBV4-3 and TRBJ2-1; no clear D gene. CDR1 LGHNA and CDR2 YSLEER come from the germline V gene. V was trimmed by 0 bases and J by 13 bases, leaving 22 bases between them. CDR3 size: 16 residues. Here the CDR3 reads CASSQDLSFRTQGQFF. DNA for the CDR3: TGCGCCAGCAGCCAAGATCTCTCATTTCGGACGCAAGGCCAGTTCTTC.

In nucleotides, the CDR3 is TGTGCCAGCAGTTGGGACAGGCTCTACGAGCAGTACTTC. It is translated as CASSWDRLYEQYF. This chain connects TRBV28 to TRBJ2-7; 8 bases agree with TRBD1. The CDR3 runs to 13 residues. Germline V gene data show CDR1 as MDHEN and CDR2 as SYDVKM. Losses at the gene ends were 4 bases for V and 3 bases for J; bases not matched to a gene: 2.

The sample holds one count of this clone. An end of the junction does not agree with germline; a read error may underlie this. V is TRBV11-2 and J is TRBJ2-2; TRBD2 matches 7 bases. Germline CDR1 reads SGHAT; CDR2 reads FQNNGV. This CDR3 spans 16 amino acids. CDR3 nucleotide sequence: TGTGCCAGCAGGTTAGGGCTAGCGGTTAACACCGGGGAGCTGTTTTTT. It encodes CASRLGLAVNTGELFF.

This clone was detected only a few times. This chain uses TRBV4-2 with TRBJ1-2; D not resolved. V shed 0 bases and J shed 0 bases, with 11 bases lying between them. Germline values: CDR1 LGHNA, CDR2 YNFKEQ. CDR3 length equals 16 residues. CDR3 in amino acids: CASSQELTLTNYGYTF. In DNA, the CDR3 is TGTGCCAGCAGCCAAGAATTGACACTTACTAACTATGGCTACACCTTC.

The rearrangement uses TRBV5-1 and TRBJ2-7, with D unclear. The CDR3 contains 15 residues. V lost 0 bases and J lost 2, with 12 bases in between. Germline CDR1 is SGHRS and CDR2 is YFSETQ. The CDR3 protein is CASSLVGMSTYEQYF. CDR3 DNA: TGCGCCAGCAGCTTGGTAGGGATGTCGACCTACGAGCAGTACTTC.

The CDR3 nucleotides are TGCGCCAGCAGCTTGGGGGACAGCTATGGCTACACCTTC. Translation gives CASSLGDSYGYTF. The chain combines TRBV5-1 with TRBJ1-2; 7 bases map to TRBD1. V trimming: 0 bases; J trimming: 4 bases; junction bases outside the gene matches: 0. Germline CDR1 reads SGHRS; CDR2 reads YFSETQ. The CDR3 sequence is 13 residues long.

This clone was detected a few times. CDR3 residues: CASSLDGRQDYEQYF. In nucleotides, the CDR3 is TGTGCCAGCAGCTTGGATGGGCGCCAAGACTACGAGCAGTACTTC. The genes are TRBV5-5 and TRBJ2-7; unclear D gene. Trimming shortened V by 0 bases and J by 3 bases, and 13 bases separated the two germline ends. This CDR3 comprises 15 residues. Germline V gene sequence: CDR1 SGHKS, CDR2 YYEKEE (reference sequence).

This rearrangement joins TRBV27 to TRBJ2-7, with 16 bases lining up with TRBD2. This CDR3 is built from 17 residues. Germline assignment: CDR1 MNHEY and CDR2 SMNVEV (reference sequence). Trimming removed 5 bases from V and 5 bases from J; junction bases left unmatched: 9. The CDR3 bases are TGTGCCAGCAGTATGGGACTAGCGGGAGGGAGGTCCGACGAGCAGTACTTC. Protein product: CASSMGLAGGRSDEQYF.

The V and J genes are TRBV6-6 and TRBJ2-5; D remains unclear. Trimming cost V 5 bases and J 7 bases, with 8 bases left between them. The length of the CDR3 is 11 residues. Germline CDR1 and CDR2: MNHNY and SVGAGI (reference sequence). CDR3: CASSTLGTQYF. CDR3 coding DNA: TGTGCCAGCAGTACCCTTGGGACCCAGTACTTC.

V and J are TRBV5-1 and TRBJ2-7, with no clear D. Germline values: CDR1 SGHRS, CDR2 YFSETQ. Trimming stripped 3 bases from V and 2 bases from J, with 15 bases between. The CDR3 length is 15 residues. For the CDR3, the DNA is TGCGCCAGCAGCTCCGCCGTGGGCGGAGCCTACGAGCAGTACTTC. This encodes CASSSAVGGAYEQYF.